These T cell receptor beta chains were read from a single sample in a study of blood T cells in healthy people across ages. TCRdb reanalysed the 5' RACE reads using MiXCR and keeps one entry per CDR3 protein. The table has about 760,000 distinct CDR3 sequences, roughly 50% seen once. Sequencing input: blood. These receptors were taken from a man in his forties in good health. Both conserved end residues are part of each CDR3. The order of the fields is clone size, D gene, J gene, V gene, CDR3 DNA, CDR3 protein. D genes are given only for firm matches. Clone size is stated in some rows and not others, as once, few, many or a class when expanded.

abundance: NA; d_gene: NA; j_gene: TRBJ2-3; v_gene: TRBV7-2; CDR3nt: TGTGCCAGCAGCTCCTCCCCAGTGGCAGATACGCAGTATTTT; CDR3aa: CASSSSPVADTQYF
abundance: NA; d_gene: TRBD2; j_gene: TRBJ2-3; v_gene: TRBV7-2; CDR3nt: TGTGCCAGCAGCTTAGCCCCTAGCGGGGGGGCTCATACGCAGTATTTT; CDR3aa: CASSLAPSGGAHTQYF
abundance: NA; d_gene: NA; j_gene: TRBJ1-2; v_gene: TRBV29-1; CDR3nt: TGCAGCGTTGCACCAGGAACAGGGACCTATGGCTACACCTTC; CDR3aa: CSVAPGTGTYGYTF
abundance: NA; d_gene: TRBD2; j_gene: TRBJ2-1; v_gene: TRBV11-2; CDR3nt: TGTGCCAGCAGCTTAGGCCAGCGGGGGGCGGTTATCGATGAGCAGTTCTTC; CDR3aa: CASSLGQRGAVIDEQFF
abundance: few; d_gene: TRBD2; j_gene: TRBJ2-3; v_gene: TRBV9; CDR3nt: TGTGCCAGCAGCGTAGCGGCGGGAGTCAACCGTGCAGATACGCAGTATTTT; CDR3aa: CASSVAAGVNRADTQYF
abundance: NA; d_gene: NA; j_gene: TRBJ1-1; v_gene: TRBV28; CDR3nt: TGTGCCAGCATCTGGACTACAGGTAAAGGAACTGAAGCTTTCTTT; CDR3aa: CASIWTTGKGTEAFF
abundance: few; d_gene: TRBD1; j_gene: TRBJ2-7; v_gene: TRBV7-3; CDR3nt: TGTGCCAGCAGTCAACGGGACAGGGCCACCTACGAGCAGTACTTC; CDR3aa: CASSQRDRATYEQYF
abundance: NA; d_gene: NA; j_gene: TRBJ2-7; v_gene: TRBV6-2/TRBV6-3; CDR3nt: TGTGCCCCTCTCGGGGGGCCAAGCTACGAGCAGTACTTC; CDR3aa: CAPLGGPSYEQYF
abundance: NA; d_gene: NA; j_gene: TRBJ2-1; v_gene: TRBV11-3; CDR3nt: TGTGCCAGCAGCCTAGTGAGGCTACCGAATGAGCAGTTCTTC; CDR3aa: CASSLVRLPNEQFF
abundance: NA; d_gene: TRBD2; j_gene: TRBJ2-5; v_gene: TRBV3-1; CDR3nt: TGTGCCAGCAGCCAAGCGCGGCTAGCGGGTCAGGAGACCCAGTACTTC; CDR3aa: CASSQARLAGQETQYF
abundance: once; d_gene: TRBD1; j_gene: TRBJ1-2; v_gene: TRBV6-5; CDR3nt: TGTGCCTGCCGGGCAGGGGGTGATGATGGCTACACCTTC; CDR3aa: CACRAGGDDGYTF
abundance: few; d_gene: TRBD2; j_gene: TRBJ2-3; v_gene: TRBV7-2; CDR3nt: TGTGCCAGCAGCCCTAGGGGGGCTAGCGGGGGTCGCACAGATACGCAGTATTTT; CDR3aa: CASSPRGASGGRTDTQYF
abundance: NA; d_gene: TRBD1; j_gene: TRBJ1-6; v_gene: TRBV7-9; CDR3nt: TGTGCCAGCAGCTTTGGACCGACAGGGGATAATTCACCCCTCCACTTT; CDR3aa: CASSFGPTGDNSPLHF
abundance: NA; d_gene: TRBD2; j_gene: TRBJ2-1; v_gene: TRBV7-9; CDR3nt: TGTGCCAGCTTGGGGAGCGGGGGCCTCTACAATGAGCAGTTCTTC; CDR3aa: CASLGSGGLYNEQFF
abundance: few; d_gene: TRBD2; j_gene: TRBJ2-4; v_gene: TRBV27; CDR3nt: TGTGCCAGCAGCCCTACTAGCGGGCTAGCCAAAAACATTCAGTACTTC; CDR3aa: CASSPTSGLAKNIQYF
abundance: few; d_gene: TRBD2; j_gene: TRBJ2-1; v_gene: TRBV27; CDR3nt: TGTGCCAGCAGAGTGGCGGGAGGGCCGATGTACAATGAGCAGTTCTTC; CDR3aa: CASRVAGGPMYNEQFF
abundance: many; d_gene: NA; j_gene: TRBJ1-4; v_gene: TRBV5-4; CDR3nt: TGTGCCAGCAGCCACTGGGACACCGCAACTAATGAAAAACTGTTTTTT; CDR3aa: CASSHWDTATNEKLFF
abundance: NA; d_gene: TRBD2; j_gene: TRBJ2-1; v_gene: TRBV5-1; CDR3nt: TGCGCCAGCAGCTTGAACGAGCGGGAGTGCAATGAGCAGTTCTTC; CDR3aa: CASSLNERECNEQFF